The clone carrying this TCR beta chain was seen repeatedly, ten times or more. No antigen is known for it. The data are from a study of metastatic and nonmetastatic thyroid tumors. Study-wide background: Where malignant and benign thyroid patients were concerned, repertoires were compared across blood and tumor or nodule tissue.

Study findings and constraints: The reported finding was significantly higher TCR beta diversity in malignant thyroid tumors relative to benign nodules, in blood and tumor.

Among the patients, none had received any treatment before thyroid surgery. In the original processing: What underpinned the distant-metastasis classifier for papillary thyroid cancer was the set of CDR3 differences across clinicopathological groups. TCRdb reanalyzed the PCR reads via MiXCR. Clone size and V and J calls follow TCRdb, not the original study. Here the sample spans roughly 93,000 clones, roughly an eighth being singletons. The ends lost 0 bases at V and 7 bases at J; junction bases unmatched: 19. CDR1 and CDR2 from the germline V gene are DFQATT and SNEGSKA (reference sequence). This CDR3 spans 18 amino acids.

The chain uses TRBV20-1 and TRBJ2-3; TRBD2 aligns across 7 bases. Sequencing input: blood. The sequence was collected from a female donor with papillary thyroid cancer or a benign thyroid nodule (not recorded which). Some clones in this sample may be carry-over from other donors' samples. This CDR3 is CSARDPRISAGEVNTQYF. The CDR3 coding sequence is TGCAGTGCTAGAGATCCCCGTATCTCGGCGGGAGAAGTAAATACGCAGTATTTT.